These 20 T cell receptor beta chains were sequenced from one sample in a study of T cells in Graves' hyperthyroidism and ophthalmopathy. TCR beta CDR3 region amplification was performed from RNA transcripts. Using the HTBI primer set, a first-round RT-PCR was run on the TCR CDR3. A single record per CDR3 protein comes from TCRdb applying MiXCR to the multiplex PCR reads. The sample contains around 440,000 distinct CDR3 sequences, about a sixth of which appear only once. Material: blood. These receptors all stem from a woman aged 18-29 years with Graves' hyperthyroidism.

In the case of this clonotype: An end of the junction does not agree with germline; a read error may underlie this. The J gene is TRBJ2-1, the V gene TRBV5-1, with D uncertain. Germline V gives CDR1 SGHRS, CDR2 YFSETQ. CDR3 length equals 14 residues. This CDR3 is CASSLGAPSNGQFF. CDR3 in DNA: TGCGCCAGCAGCTTGGGGGCTCCATCGAATGGGCAGTTCTTC.

The V and J genes are TRBV10-3 and TRBJ2-5, with a possible D match to TRBD2 (6 bases). The V gene's germline CDR1 is ENHRY and CDR2 SYGVKD. V was clipped by 10 bases and J by 4 bases, with 16 bases between them. This CDR3 is built from 13 residues. DNA for the CDR3: TGTGCCACCCAATGGAGGGGAGGAGAGACCCAGTACTTC. Protein: CATQWRGGETQYF.

This chain joins TRBV5-8 and TRBJ2-3; D remains ambiguous. Matching the DNA end better, TRBJ1-5 makes the J call doubtful. CDR3 length equals 17 residues. Germline V gives CDR1 SGHTS, CDR2 YDEGEE. CDR3 sequence reads: CASSLGDPPSNTDTQHF. CDR3 in DNA: TGTGCCAGCAGCTTGGGAGATCCCCCGTCCAACACAGATACGCAGCATTTT.

This clonotype has ten or more counts. The CDR3 nucleotides are TGTGCCAGCAGTTTGTTTCAGGGGAACACTGAAGCTTTCTTT. Protein: CASSLFQGNTEAFF. This chain connects TRBV12-3 or TRBV12-4 to TRBJ1-1; D is perhaps TRBD1 (5 bases). Trimming stripped 3 bases from V and 1 base from J, with 9 bases between. There are 14 residues in the CDR3.

The gene calls are TRBV5-1 and TRBJ1-5; no clear D gene. In germline, CDR1 is SGHRS, CDR2 YFSETQ. Trimming cost V 4 bases and J 0 bases, with 11 bases left between them. CDR3 size: 15 residues. This CDR3 reads CASSQGGSSNQPQHF. DNA of the CDR3: TGCGCCAGCAGCCAAGGAGGGAGTAGCAATCAGCCCCAGCATTTT. The variable domain in full, with the rest retrieved from reference TRBV5-1 and TRBJ1-5, is KAGVTQTPRYLIKTRGQQVTLSCSPISGHRSVSWYQQTPGQGLQFLFEYFSETQRNKGNFPGRFSGRQFSNSRSEMNVSTLELGDSALYLCASSQGGSSNQPQHFGDGTRLSIL.

The genes are TRBV28 and TRBJ1-2; perhaps TRBD1 as D (5 bases). V lost 0 bases and J 6 bases, leaving 5 bases between the germline ends. The CDR3 has 12 amino acids. Germline values: CDR1 MDHEN, CDR2 SYDVKM. The DNA for the CDR3 is TGTGCCAGCAGTTTATGGGGGGATGGCTACACCTTC. It encodes CASSLWGDGYTF.

This clonotype was detected ten times or more. This chain uses TRBV3-1 with TRBJ1-3, with a possible D match to TRBD1 (5 bases). This CDR3 spans 14 amino acids. The V end was cut by 0 bases, the J end by 11 bases, with 14 bases between. CDR1 and CDR2 from the germline V gene are LGHDT and YNNKEL (reference sequence). CDR3 in amino acids: CASSQESGRGAIYF. The CDR3 region has the DNA TGTGCCAGCAGCCAAGAATCGGGACGGGGAGCCATATATTTT.

This clonotype has ten or more counts. The chain carries TRBV24-1 and TRBJ2-2; TRBD2 agrees at 7 bases. The trim removed 3 bases at V and 1 base at J, leaving 4 bases unmatched. Germline V CDR1 and CDR2: KGHDR, SFDVKD. This CDR3 contains 16 residues. The CDR3 sequence: CATSDKERGNTGELFF. The DNA for the CDR3 is TGTGCCACCAGTGATAAGGAGCGGGGGAACACCGGGGAGCTGTTTTTT.

Remarks on this clonotype: A junction end diverges from the germline sequence, so it may reflect a read error. The V and J genes are TRBV5-1 and TRBJ2-2, with D perhaps given as TRBD1 or TRBD2 (6 bases each). This CDR3 is 16 amino acids long. Germline CDR1 SGHRS, CDR2 YFSETQ. This CDR3 is CASSLARGADTGELFF. CDR3 DNA sequence: TGTGCCAGCAGCTTGGCTAGGGGGGCGGACACCGGGGAGCTGTTTTTT.

At least ten counts were recorded for this clonotype. The chain links TRBV27 to TRBJ2-4; D is unresolved. V was cut by 5 bases and J by 1 base, with 12 bases left in between. CDR1 is MNHEY, CDR2 SMNVEV, per germline (reference sequence). The CDR3 runs 15 residues. This CDR3 reads CASSPSSGAKNIQYF. In DNA form, the CDR3 reads TGTGCCAGCAGTCCATCAAGTGGGGCCAAAAACATTCAGTACTTC.

This clonotype has ten or more counts. The rearrangement links TRBV13 to TRBJ2-5; D gene uncertain. This CDR3 is 12 amino acids long. V lost 5 bases to trimming and J lost 5 bases, with 9 bases between them. The germline V gene has CDR1 PRHDT and CDR2 FYEKMQ (reference sequence). CDR3 in amino acids: CASSQRFETQYF. Here the CDR3 DNA reads TGTGCCAGCAGCCAACGTTTCGAGACCCAGTACTTC.

Worth noting for this clonotype: One base away lies a much larger clone, so this may be a sequencing read error. The rearrangement uses TRBV28 and TRBJ1-4, with no clear D. Trimming removed 11 bases from V and 7 bases from J, with 17 bases in between. The CDR3 totals 13 residues. Germline V gene data show CDR1 as MDHEN and CDR2 as SYDVKM. The CDR3 loop is CAAHSMGSEKLFF. CDR3 DNA sequence: TGTGCCGCCCACTCGATGGGGAGTGAAAAACTGTTTTTT.

The sample holds many counts of this clonotype. The J gene is TRBJ2-3, the V gene TRBV12-3 or TRBV12-4; D remains unclear. The length of the CDR3 is 11 residues. The ends were cut back, 5 bases at V and 6 bases at J, with 6 bases in the middle. The CDR3 reads CASSTPDTQYF. Written as DNA, the CDR3 is TGTGCCAGCAGTACACCGGATACGCAGTATTTT.

The chain is built from TRBV5-6 and TRBJ2-3, with a possible D match to TRBD1 (5 bases). The CDR3 sequence is 16 residues long. V gave up 0 bases and J gave up 2 bases, with 13 bases separating them. Germline loops: CDR1 SGHDT, CDR2 YYEEEE. CDR3 amino acids: CASSLVETELTDTQYF. The DNA for the CDR3 is TGTGCCAGCAGCTTGGTCGAGACAGAACTCACAGATACGCAGTATTTT. Together with reference TRBV5-6 and TRBJ2-3, the CDR3 gives the full variable domain: DAGVTQSPTHLIKTRGQQVTLRCSPKSGHDTVSWYQQALGQGPQFIFQYYEEEERQRGNFPDRFSGHQFPNYSSELNVNALLLGDSALYLCASSLVETELTDTQYFGPGTRLTVL.

The genes are TRBV3-1 and TRBJ2-5; 7 bases fit TRBD2. Trimming took 4 bases from V and 4 from J; bases not matched to a gene: 12. This CDR3 is 16 amino acids long. Looked up from germline, CDR1 is LGHDT and CDR2 is YNNKEL (reference sequence). The CDR3 DNA is TGTGCCAGCAGCCCCAGAGCGGGACCCCGGGGAGAGACCCAGTACTTC. This encodes CASSPRAGPRGETQYF.

This clonotype was found a few times. This chain joins TRBV29-1 and TRBJ1-2; D not resolved. The CDR3 extends over 12 amino acids. Germline assignment: CDR1 SQVTM and CDR2 ANQGSEA. V shed 6 bases and J shed 7 bases, with 15 bases lying between them. This CDR3 is CSVAPGVGGYTF. CDR3 DNA sequence: TGCAGCGTCGCCCCTGGAGTCGGTGGCTACACCTTC.

This clonotype was observed at least ten times. The V gene is TRBV12-3 or TRBV12-4, the J gene TRBJ1-1, with a possible D match to TRBD1 (6 bases). There are 15 residues in the CDR3. With 6 bases removed from V and 1 base from J, the gap between germline ends came to 15 bases. The CDR3 is CASRSIRGWNTEAFF. The CDR3 DNA sequence: TGTGCCAGCAGGTCAATCAGGGGTTGGAACACTGAAGCTTTCTTT.

This clonotype was counted at least ten times. The V call is TRBV12-3 or TRBV12-4, the J call TRBJ2-3; possible D gene TRBD1, 5 bases. This CDR3 spans 15 amino acids. V dropped 5 bases and J dropped 2 bases, with 14 bases sitting between them. CDR3 coding DNA: TGTGCCAGCAGTCGGACACCTTATCCCACAGATACGCAGTATTTT. Its translation is CASSRTPYPTDTQYF.

This clonotype was recorded a few times. This chain uses TRBV15 with TRBJ2-5; the match to TRBD2 covers 7 bases. The CDR3 sequence is 15 residues long. CDR1 is LNHNV and CDR2 is YYDKDF in the germline V gene (reference sequence). V dropped 6 bases and J dropped 5; count of bases not matched to a gene: 12. The CDR3 DNA reads TGTGCCACCAGTCCCTACCGGACTAGTTCGGAGACCCAGTACTTC. Translation gives CATSPYRTSSETQYF.

The gene calls are TRBV30 and TRBJ2-2; 8 bases are shared with TRBD1. Trimming cost V 4 bases and J 3 bases; bases outside gene matches: 1. The CDR3 is 13 residues long. Per the germline V gene, CDR1 is GTSNPN and CDR2 is SVGIG (reference sequence). CDR3 sequence reads: CAWNRGDTGELFF. For the CDR3, the DNA is TGTGCCTGGAACAGGGGGGACACCGGGGAGCTGTTTTTT.